The 18 T cell receptor beta chains in this list originate from one sample, sequenced in a study of blood T cell repertoires in COVID-19. Clones were sequenced by immunoSEQ multiplex PCR, and TCRdb holds only the in-frame ones, with some missing. The sample gives about 170,000 clones, 75% to 90% of which show up once; roughly 2.8% is in the top ten. Sequencing used peripheral blood. The receptors were gathered from an older woman with acute or convalescent COVID-19.

V gene TRBV18 combines with J gene TRBJ1-2; TRBD1 matches at 8 bases. Germline V gene lookup returns CDR1 KGHSH and CDR2 LQKENI. The junction had 7 bases not matched to a gene; V was cut back by 2 bases and J by 5 bases. This CDR3 comprises 15 residues. For the CDR3, the DNA is TGTGCCAGCTCACCAGTAGCCGACAGGGGTTATGGCTACACCTTC. The encoded protein is CASSPVADRGYGYTF.

This clone was counted once. V and J are TRBV11-2 and TRBJ2-7, with D unresolved. CDR1 and CDR2 (germline): SGHAT, FQNNGV. This CDR3 is 10 amino acids long. V was cut by 9 bases and J by 6 bases, with 9 bases left in between. This CDR3 is CASSGGEQYF. The CDR3 nucleotides read TGTGCCAGTTCAGGTGGCGAGCAGTACTTC.

The V gene is TRBV4-1, the J gene TRBJ2-7; D may be TRBD1 (6 bases). V lost 4 bases, J lost 1 base, and 11 bases lay in between. Germline V gene sequence: CDR1 MGHRA, CDR2 YSYEKL. This CDR3 spans 14 amino acids. The CDR3 loop is CASSPDSPSYEQYF. The DNA of the CDR3 is TGCGCCAGCAGCCCGGACAGCCCGTCCTACGAGCAGTACTTC.

The genes are TRBV25-1 and TRBJ1-6, with D possibly matching TRBD1 (5 bases). Germline assignment: CDR1 MGHDK and CDR2 SYGVNS. The CDR3 runs to 15 residues. V shed 6 bases and J shed 9 bases, with 18 bases lying between them. The CDR3 is CASRTGHRSGSPLHF. The CDR3, as DNA: TGTGCCAGCAGAACAGGACATCGTTCGGGTTCACCCCTCCACTTT. The entire variable domain, with the rest obtained from reference TRBV25-1 and TRBJ1-6, is as follows: EADIYQTPRYLVIGTGKKITLECSQTMGHDKMYWYQQDPGMELHLIHYSYGVNSTEKGDLSSESTVSRIRTEHFPLTLESARPSHTSQYLCASRTGHRSGSPLHFGNGTRLTVT.

The sample holds a few counts of this clone. This rearrangement joins TRBV6-5 to TRBJ1-1; D is unresolved. V dropped 9 bases and J dropped 1 base, with 6 bases sitting between them. Germline V gives CDR1 MNHEY, CDR2 SVGAGI. The CDR3 runs to 11 residues. The CDR3 nucleotides are TGTGCCAGTGCGAGGAACACTGAAGCTTTCTTT. This codes for CASARNTEAFF.

The rearrangement joins TRBV15 to TRBJ2-7; 7 bases align to TRBD1. Germline V gene sequence: CDR1 LNHNV, CDR2 YYDKDF (reference sequence). The CDR3 has 15 residues. Trimming at V came to 0 bases and at J to 3 bases, leaving 5 bases not matched to a gene. Written as DNA, the CDR3 is TGTGCCACCAGCAGAGATCGAGGGGGCCTCTACGAGCAGTACTTC. Encoded protein: CATSRDRGGLYEQYF.

This sequence joins TRBV19 and TRBJ2-3, with 9 bases matching TRBD2. The J segment lost 3 bases and the V segment lost 7 bases, leaving 8 bases of the junction unmatched. Germline V gene data show CDR1 as LNHDA and CDR2 as SQIVND (reference sequence). The CDR3 is 15 amino acids. CDR3 nucleotide sequence: TGTGCCAGTACCATCGGGACTAGCAAAACAGATACGCAGTATTTT. Translating gives CASTIGTSKTDTQYF.

The chain is built from TRBV7-9 and TRBJ2-2, with 10 bases that match TRBD2. The CDR3 is 18 residues long. Germline trimming cut 6 bases from V and 0 bases from J; bases unmatched to any gene: 10. Germline V lookup: CDR1 SEHNR, CDR2 FQNEAQ (reference sequence). The DNA for the CDR3 is TGTGCCAGCAGTCCGGTAGCGGGGGGCCACTCGAACACCGGGGAGCTGTTTTTT. Amino acid sequence: CASSPVAGGHSNTGELFF.

This rearrangement joins TRBV2 to TRBJ1-4; D possibly corresponds to TRBD1 (6 bases). The CDR3 is 15 amino acids. Germline V lookup: CDR1 SNHLY, CDR2 FYNNEI. Trimming took off 8 bases at V and 8 bases at J, with 21 bases between the two ends. In DNA, the CDR3 is TGTGCCAGCTCCAACCTACAGGGAATTGGAGAAAAACTGTTTTTT. Amino acid sequence: CASSNLQGIGEKLFF.

The chain uses TRBV19 and TRBJ1-2, with unresolved D. Germline values: CDR1 LNHDA, CDR2 SQIVND (reference sequence). V lost 5 bases, J lost 4 bases, and 23 bases lay in between. This CDR3 is built from 17 residues. CDR3 loop: CASSPISSRGPSYGYTF. The CDR3 DNA is TGTGCCAGTAGTCCCATATCGTCCCGTGGGCCCTCCTATGGCTACACCTTC. The full variable domain, completed using reference TRBV19 and TRBJ1-2, is DGGITQSPKYLFRKEGQNVTLSCEQNLNHDAMYWYRQDPGQGLRLIYYSQIVNDFQKGDIAEGYSVSREKKESFPLTVTSAQKNPTAFYLCASSPISSRGPSYGYTFGSGTRLTVV.

This chain uses TRBV4-3 with TRBJ2-5; a possible D gene is TRBD2 (6 bases). Germline assignment: CDR1 LGHNA and CDR2 YSLEER. V lost 1 base to trimming and J lost 5 bases, with 11 bases between them. This CDR3 has 14 residues. The CDR3 is CASSQVNSGETQYF. CDR3 sequence (DNA): TGCGCCAGCAGCCAAGTGAACAGCGGGGAGACCCAGTACTTC.

The gene calls are TRBV4-1 and TRBJ1-6, with D possibly TRBD1 on 6 matching bases. The CDR3 length is 17 residues. Per germline, CDR1 MGHRA and CDR2 YSYEKL. V was cut by 0 bases and J by 10 bases, with 19 bases left in between. CDR3 in amino acids: CASSQEREDRLASPLHF. Written as DNA, the CDR3 is TGCGCCAGCAGCCAAGAAAGGGAAGACAGGCTTGCCTCACCCCTCCACTTT.

The rearrangement uses TRBV28 and TRBJ2-7; 12 nucleotides align to TRBD2. The CDR3 loop spans 15 amino acids. The ends lost 4 bases at V and 1 base at J; junction bases unmatched: 2. CDR1 is MDHEN and CDR2 is SYDVKM in the germline V gene. The CDR3 DNA follows: TGTGCCAGCAGTTCGACTAGCGGGGGTTCCTACGAGCAGTACTTC. It codes for CASSSTSGGSYEQYF.

The genes are TRBV2 and TRBJ1-6; TRBD1 agrees at 12 bases. Unmatched junction bases numbered 12, after V lost 8 bases and J lost 7 bases. Germline V lookup: CDR1 SNHLY, CDR2 FYNNEI. The CDR3 has 17 residues. The CDR3 here is CASRFRDRGLVNSPLHF. CDR3 nucleotides: TGTGCCAGCCGATTCCGGGACAGGGGGCTCGTGAATTCACCCCTCCACTTT.

V is TRBV4-3 and J is TRBJ2-2; D might be TRBD2 (6 bases). This CDR3 region has 15 residues. The germline V and J ends were trimmed by 0 bases and 6 bases, with 11 bases remaining between them. Germline V gene lookup returns CDR1 LGHNA and CDR2 YSLEER. CDR3 nucleotides: TGCGCCAGCAGCCAAGAGGGATGGGGGGCCGGGGAGCTGTTTTTT. It yields the protein CASSQEGWGAGELFF.

The chain carries TRBV6-2 or TRBV6-3 and TRBJ2-2; D ambiguous. The CDR3 loop spans 15 amino acids. V was cut by 4 bases and J by 0 bases, with 9 bases left in between. Germline loops: CDR1 MNHEY, CDR2 SVGEGT. The CDR3 protein is CASSFRVSNTGELFF. In DNA form, the CDR3 reads TGTGCCAGCAGTTTCCGGGTTTCGAACACCGGGGAGCTGTTTTTT.

This chain connects TRBV6-1 to TRBJ1-4; maybe TRBD1 (5 bases). V lost 11 bases, J lost 4 bases, and 11 bases lay in between. The CDR3 has 12 amino acids. Germline-derived CDR1 and CDR2 are MNHNS and SASEGT. The CDR3 loop reads CAGSQGNEKLFF. DNA for the CDR3: TGTGCCGGAAGTCAGGGTAATGAAAAACTGTTTTTT.

The V and J genes are TRBV5-1 and TRBJ2-3, with 7 bases matching TRBD2. This CDR3 has 12 residues. The V gene's germline CDR1 is SGHRS and CDR2 YFSETQ. Trimming removed 4 bases from V and 5 bases from J; junction bases left unmatched: 1. The CDR3 reads CASSPGGDTQYF. The CDR3 DNA is TGCGCCAGCAGCCCGGGGGGAGATACGCAGTATTTT.